One and the same sample provided the 20 T cell receptor beta chains below, sequenced in a study of blood T cell repertoires in COVID-19. Measured with immunoSEQ multiplex PCR; TCRdb has only the in-frame clones, and not every one. The sample has around 250,000 clones, around 88% seen once. Sequenced material: peripheral blood. All receptors derive from an elderly man with acute or convalescent COVID-19.

The V gene is TRBV4-1, the J gene TRBJ2-7; 11 bases fit TRBD2. CDR3 size: 17 residues. The V gene end was trimmed by 1 base and the J gene end by 2 bases; junction bases not matched to a gene: 7. Germline CDR1 reads MGHRA; CDR2 reads YSYEKL. The CDR3 DNA reads TGCGCCAGCAGCCAAGGTCCTAGCGGGAGGCCCCCCTACGAGCAGTACTTC. This codes for CASSQGPSGRPPYEQYF.

V is TRBV18 and J is TRBJ1-5; D remains unclear. Per the germline V gene, CDR1 is KGHSH and CDR2 is LQKENI. CDR3 size: 14 residues. With 2 bases removed from V and 0 bases from J, the gap between germline ends came to 5 bases. CDR3 DNA: TGTGCCAGCTCACCAGCGGGTAGCAATCAGCCCCAGCATTTT. Translation: CASSPAGSNQPQHF.

The rearrangement joins TRBV10-3 to TRBJ2-3; 11 bases map to TRBD2. V shed 6 bases and J 5 bases; nucleotides not matched to a gene: 7. From germline, CDR1 is ENHRY and CDR2 SYGVKD. CDR3 length: 15 residues. CDR3: CAISVAGGPRDTQYF. In DNA, the CDR3 is TGTGCCATCAGCGTAGCGGGAGGGCCCAGAGATACGCAGTATTTT.

The chain carries TRBV6-5 and TRBJ2-7, with TRBD1 matching 10 bases. This CDR3 is 14 amino acids long. After removal of 6 bases from V and 4 bases from J, the junction contained 6 bases not matched to a gene. Germline CDR1 reads MNHEY; CDR2 reads SVGAGI. DNA of the CDR3: TGTGCCAGCAGGCCGGGACAGGGGAGATACGAGCAGTACTTC. Its translation: CASRPGQGRYEQYF.

Only one count was recorded for this clone. V is TRBV25-1 and J is TRBJ1-2; 10 nucleotides align to TRBD1. The length of the CDR3 is 16 residues. Trimming took 2 bases from V and 6 from J; bases not matched to a gene: 9. Germline CDR1 MGHDK, CDR2 SYGVNS. The CDR3 DNA is TGTGCCAGCAGTGAAGGGTATGACAGGGGGCGAAATGGCTACACCTTC. This codes for CASSEGYDRGRNGYTF.

The rearrangement joins TRBV2 to TRBJ2-2; D might be TRBD1 (7 bases). V lost 7 bases, J lost 5 bases, and 20 bases lay in between. This CDR3 contains 16 residues. Germline V CDR1 and CDR2: SNHLY, FYNNEI. The DNA of the CDR3 is TGTGCCAGCACCCAGGGGGGCAGGCCCCGAACCGGGGAGCTGTTTTTT. Translating gives CASTQGGRPRTGELFF.

This chain connects TRBV9 to TRBJ1-1; 8 bases map to TRBD1. The germline gives CDR1 SGDLS, CDR2 YYNGEE. The CDR3 length is 15 residues. J was trimmed by 1 base and V by 2 bases; bases with no gene match: 4. CDR3 residues: CASSVGTGGNTEAFF. For the CDR3, the DNA is TGTGCCAGCAGCGTGGGGACAGGTGGGAACACTGAAGCTTTCTTT.

The chain employs TRBV3-1 (or the pseudogene TRBV3-2) and TRBJ1-2; D ambiguous. This CDR3 spans 11 amino acids. The germline V gene encodes CDR1 LGHDT and CDR2 YNNKEL (reference sequence). Trimming cost V 2 bases and J 7 bases, with 5 bases left between them. DNA for the CDR3: TGTGCCAGCAGCCAAAGAGGTGGCTACACCTTC. This encodes CASSQRGGYTF.

The chain combines TRBV11-2 with TRBJ2-3; D not certain. CDR1 and CDR2 (germline): SGHAT, FQNNGV. The CDR3 sequence is 16 residues long. Trimming pared 1 base from V and 1 base from J, leaving 12 bases between. As DNA, the CDR3 is TGTGCCAGCAGCTTAGTCGCGGCCCCCCGCACAGATACGCAGTATTTT. Residues: CASSLVAAPRTDTQYF.

The chain joins TRBV7-8 to TRBJ1-3; 8 positions match TRBD1. The CDR3 length is 15 residues. The V and J ends lost 4 bases and 0 bases, in that order; junction bases with no gene match: 2. Germline CDR1 SGHVS, CDR2 FQNEAQ. The CDR3: CASSSTGGSGNTIYF. The CDR3 nucleotides are TGTGCCAGCAGCTCCACAGGGGGCTCTGGAAACACCATATATTTT.

As concerns this clone: This sample includes further DNA sequences coding for the same CDR3. The chain recombines TRBV7-2 with TRBJ2-1; D not resolved. Between the trimmed V and J ends, which lost 0 bases and 0 bases, there was a span of 6 bases. CDR3 size: 15 residues. Germline V lookup: CDR1 SGHTA, CDR2 FQGNSA. CDR3 sequence reads: CASSLAVSSYNEQFF. CDR3 nucleotide sequence: TGTGCCAGCAGCTTAGCCGTTAGCTCCTACAATGAGCAGTTCTTC.

This chain links TRBV5-4 with TRBJ2-1; 7 bases agree with TRBD2. This CDR3 is built from 17 residues. Germline lookup yields CDR1 SGHNT and CDR2 YYREEE (reference sequence). After removal of 0 bases from V and 0 bases from J, the junction contained 6 bases not matched to a gene. CDR3 in amino acids: CASSLASGASSYNEQFF. The CDR3 DNA reads TGTGCCAGCAGCTTGGCCAGCGGGGCCAGCTCCTACAATGAGCAGTTCTTC.

V usage is TRBV28 and J usage is TRBJ1-6, with D unresolved. CDR1 MDHEN and CDR2 SYDVKM come from the germline V gene. The CDR3 has 14 amino acids. Trimming removed 4 bases at V and 3 bases at J, with 7 bases between. The CDR3 coding sequence is TGTGCCAGCAGTTCCCCCCTCTATAATTCACCCCTCCACTTT. Amino acid sequence: CASSSPLYNSPLHF.

The chain employs TRBV9 and TRBJ2-7, with 8 positions matching TRBD2. This CDR3 has 18 amino acids. The V gene's germline CDR1 is SGDLS and CDR2 YYNGEE. V shed 3 bases, J shed 0 bases, and the junction held 14 bases outside the gene matches. CDR3 region: CASSADAGGLISSYEQYF. CDR3 in DNA: TGTGCCAGCAGCGCCGATGCGGGAGGATTAATTAGCTCCTACGAGCAGTACTTC.

The chain carries TRBV5-5 and TRBJ1-1, with TRBD1 identical over 7 bases. V dropped 2 bases and J dropped 1; count of bases not matched to a gene: 2. CDR3 length: 14 residues. Germline assignment: CDR1 SGHKS and CDR2 YYEKEE (reference sequence). DNA of the CDR3: TGTGCCAGCAGCTTACAGGGGTCGAACACTGAAGCTTTCTTT. It translates to CASSLQGSNTEAFF.

The CDR3 sequence is CASSFGQGGNTIYF. CDR3 DNA: TGTGCCAGCAGCTTTGGACAGGGGGGAAACACCATATATTTT. The V and J genes are TRBV7-9 and TRBJ1-3; TRBD1 aligns across 9 bases. Germline V gives CDR1 SEHNR, CDR2 FQNEAQ (reference sequence). After removal of 3 bases from V and 4 bases from J, the junction contained 1 base not matched to a gene. There are 14 residues in the CDR3.

This clone was seen a single time. The gene calls are TRBV6-5 and TRBJ2-3, with a tentative D call TRBD2 (6 bases). CDR1 is MNHEY and CDR2 is SVGAGI in the germline V gene. V was shortened by 5 bases and J by 2 bases, with 14 bases between the two germline ends. The CDR3 loop spans 15 amino acids. Here the CDR3 reads CASSSRWGDTDTQYF. In DNA, the CDR3 is TGTGCCAGCAGTAGCAGGTGGGGGGACACAGATACGCAGTATTTT.

This chain connects TRBV12-3 or TRBV12-4 to TRBJ2-5, with D perhaps matching TRBD1 (5 bases). This CDR3 has 13 amino acids. The ends were cut back, 3 bases at V and 9 bases at J, with 14 bases in the middle. The CDR3, as DNA: TGTGCCAGCAGTTTGGGGCAGGGAATGTCCCAGTACTTC. Encoded protein: CASSLGQGMSQYF.

This chain uses TRBV18 with TRBJ2-3; 8 bases are shared with TRBD2. The V segment lost 6 bases and the J segment 2 bases; nucleotides outside the gene matches: 1. The CDR3 has 13 residues. The germline CDR1 and CDR2 sequences are KGHSH and LQKENI. CDR3 sequence reads: CASSRGVTDTQYF. The DNA for the CDR3 is TGTGCCAGCTCGCGGGGGGTCACAGATACGCAGTATTTT.

This clone has more than one count but fewer than ten. V usage is TRBV10-2 and J usage is TRBJ1-5; the D gene is possibly TRBD1 (6 bases). Germline CDR1 and CDR2: WSHSY and SAAADI. The CDR3 contains 13 residues. Trimming cost V 8 bases and J 6 bases, with 14 bases left between them. This CDR3 is CASGYRAGQPQHF. CDR3 DNA: TGCGCCAGCGGATACAGGGCAGGTCAGCCCCAGCATTTT.